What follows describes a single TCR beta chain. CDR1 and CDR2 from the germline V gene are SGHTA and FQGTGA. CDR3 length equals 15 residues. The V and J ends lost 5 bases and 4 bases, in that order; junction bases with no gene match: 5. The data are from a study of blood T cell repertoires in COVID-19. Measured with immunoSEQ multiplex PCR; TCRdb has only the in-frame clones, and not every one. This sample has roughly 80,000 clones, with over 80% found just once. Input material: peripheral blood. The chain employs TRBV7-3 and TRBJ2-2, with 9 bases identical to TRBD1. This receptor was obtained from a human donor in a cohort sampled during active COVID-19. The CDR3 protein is CASSPTGGATGELFF. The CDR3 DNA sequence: TGTGCCAGCAGCCCTACAGGGGGCGCCACCGGGGAGCTGTTTTTT.